The 20 T cell receptor beta chains listed next were all sequenced from one sample in a study of identical twins (dated by TCRdb to about 2016). The method behind the library was 5' RACE. The listed sequencing device is Illumina HiSeq 2000. Using fastp trimming at Q25 and MiXCR clonotype assembly, TCRdb reanalyzed the public sequencing data and kept in-frame beta chains. All rows with the same CDR3 protein become a single entry with the most common DNA and genes. In this sample the table shows 450,000 to 600,000 distinct CDR3 sequences, around 22% of which occur a single time. The top ten hold more than 0.4% of the sample. The sample was also reused in another study, on yellow fever vaccine responses in identical twins.

Sequencing was done on a sample of CD4+ T cells sorted from blood. The source is a young woman in good health.

The table lists this clonotype with a few counts. The chain has TRBV4-1 and TRBJ2-7, with D possibly TRBD1 on 6 matching bases. The CDR3 extends over 16 amino acids. Germline loops: CDR1 MGHRA, CDR2 YSYEKL. Trimming cost V 4 bases and J 6 bases, with 22 bases left between them. The CDR3 loop is CASSLRFLRTVAEQYF. The CDR3, as DNA: TGCGCCAGCAGCCTAAGGTTCCTTCGGACAGTCGCCGAGCAGTACTTC.

Here the CDR3 DNA reads TGTGCCAGCAGCTTTGGCCAGGCCCTTTCACCCCTCCACTTT. It yields the protein CASSFGQALSPLHF. The chain has TRBV7-9 and TRBJ1-6; D gene unclear. Germline V gives CDR1 SEHNR, CDR2 FQNEAQ (reference sequence). V was trimmed by 3 bases and J by 9 bases, leaving 12 bases between them. The CDR3 is made up of 14 amino acids. Looking up the rest from reference TRBV7-9 and TRBJ1-6 gives the full variable domain: DTGVSQNPRHKITKRGQNVTFRCDPISEHNRLYWYRQTLGQGPEFLTYFQNEAQLEKSRLLSDRFSAERPKGSFSTLEIQRTEQGDSAMYLCASSFGQALSPLHFGNGTRLTVT.

The CDR3 spells CASSLTSRTANSYEQYV. DNA for the CDR3: TGTGCCAGCAGCTTAACCTCCCGGACAGCCAACTCCTACGAGCAGTACGTC. This chain uses TRBV5-5 with TRBJ2-7; D is possibly TRBD1 (6 bases). Trimming left V 2 bases short and J 0 bases short, with 18 bases between. The CDR3 sequence is 17 residues long. CDR1 is SGHKS and CDR2 is YYEKEE in the germline V gene (reference sequence).

There are a few counts of this clonotype. J is TRBJ2-3 and V is TRBV7-9; tentative D call: TRBD2 (6 bases). The CDR3 covers 15 residues. V shed 0 bases and J shed 5 bases, with 12 bases lying between them. Germline V gives CDR1 SEHNR, CDR2 FQNEAQ (reference sequence). CDR3 DNA: TGTGCCAGCAGCTTAGCGCTTACGGGAGTAGATACGCAGTATTTT. This translates into CASSLALTGVDTQYF.

V is TRBV18 and J is TRBJ1-3; D call uncertain. CDR1 is KGHSH and CDR2 is LQKENI in the germline V gene. The V gene lost 4 bases and the J gene lost 0 bases, with 13 bases spanning the gap. CDR3 size: 16 residues. The CDR3 protein is CASSLTRAHSGNTIYF. Written as DNA, the CDR3 is TGTGCCAGCTCACTGACTAGGGCCCACTCTGGAAACACCATATATTTT.

The chain recombines TRBV10-3 with TRBJ2-1; no clear D gene. The germline V and J ends were trimmed by 6 bases and 4 bases, with 16 bases remaining between them. This CDR3 has 15 amino acids. Germline V gene lookup returns CDR1 ENHRY and CDR2 SYGVKD. CDR3 nucleotide sequence: TGTGCCATCAGCACGACCATTTCAGTATACAATGAGCAGTTCTTC. As protein: CAISTTISVYNEQFF.

This clonotype was recorded a few times. The chain has TRBV4-2 and TRBJ2-1; 14 bases are shared with TRBD2. Germline assignment: CDR1 LGHNA and CDR2 YNFKEQ. The V gene end was trimmed by 3 bases and the J gene end by 8 bases; junction bases not matched to a gene: 6. The CDR3 extends over 16 amino acids. The CDR3 DNA reads as TGTGCCAGCAGCCAGAAAGGGACTAGCGGGGGTTATGAGCAGTTCTTC. This encodes CASSQKGTSGGYEQFF.

J is TRBJ2-1 and V is TRBV20-1, with D possibly matching TRBD2 (6 bases). The germline CDR1 and CDR2 sequences are DFQATT and SNEGSKA (reference sequence). This CDR3 spans 14 amino acids. V was pared by 6 bases and J by 7 bases, with 19 bases between. CDR3 region: CSANPINSGNEQFF. DNA for the CDR3: TGCAGTGCCAACCCAATAAATAGCGGTAATGAGCAGTTCTTC.

In its sample, this clonotype was seen a few times. The genes are TRBV11-2 and TRBJ1-5, with D unclear. The CDR3 has 15 amino acids. Germline V gene lookup returns CDR1 SGHAT and CDR2 FQNNGV. V gave up 0 bases and J gave up 3 bases, with 9 bases separating them. In nucleotides, the CDR3 is TGTGCCAGCAGCTTAGATCTGTCCCCCAATCAGCCCCAGCATTTT. Translating gives CASSLDLSPNQPQHF.

V usage is TRBV28 and J usage is TRBJ2-7, with 8 bases lining up with TRBD1. In germline, CDR1 is MDHEN, CDR2 SYDVKM. V shed 7 bases and J 0 bases; nucleotides not matched to a gene: 8. The length of the CDR3 is 15 residues. In DNA, the CDR3 is TGTGCCAGCACCCACTCCGGGACAGGCTCCTACGAGCAGTACTTC. This translates into CASTHSGTGSYEQYF.

There are many counts of this clonotype. V usage is TRBV9 and J usage is TRBJ2-1; the D is unclear. CDR1 and CDR2 (germline): SGDLS, YYNGEE. Trimming took off 0 bases at V and 4 bases at J, with 14 bases between the two ends. The CDR3 covers 16 residues. CDR3: CASSVGWTEFYNEQFF. In DNA, the CDR3 is TGTGCCAGCAGCGTAGGATGGACGGAGTTTTACAATGAGCAGTTCTTC.

The genes are TRBV19 and TRBJ1-2, with D tentatively TRBD1 (5 bases). Germline values: CDR1 LNHDA, CDR2 SQIVND (reference sequence). V dropped 8 bases and J dropped 3 bases, with 13 bases sitting between them. The CDR3 is 13 amino acids. The DNA of the CDR3 is TGTGCCAGTGGGGACTCCGGGTACTATGGCTACACCTTC. Translation gives CASGDSGYYGYTF.

The V gene is TRBV4-1, the J gene TRBJ2-1; 8 bases fit TRBD2. Looked up from germline, CDR1 is MGHRA and CDR2 is YSYEKL. The ends lost 0 bases at V and 0 bases at J; junction bases unmatched: 4. This CDR3 has 17 residues. The CDR3 here is CASSQDSGGGSYNEQFF. The CDR3 nucleotides read TGCGCCAGCAGCCAAGATTCGGGAGGGGGCTCCTACAATGAGCAGTTCTTC.

The CDR3 DNA reads as TGTGCCAGCAGCCGACAGGGGACTGGCTACACCTTC. Protein sequence: CASSRQGTGYTF. J is TRBJ1-2 and V is TRBV6-5; 8 positions match TRBD1. The CDR3 is made up of 12 amino acids. V dropped 6 bases and J dropped 7; count of bases not matched to a gene: 4. Germline CDR1 is MNHEY and CDR2 is SVGAGI.

This clonotype showed up many times. The CDR3 DNA reads as TGTGCCAGCAGCTCCCAACTCGCGGCCGGGGAGCTGTTTTTT. Protein product: CASSSQLAAGELFF. The rearrangement uses TRBV7-9 and TRBJ2-2; no firm D call. The CDR3 runs to 14 residues. Trimming removed 4 bases from V and 6 bases from J, with 12 bases in between. Germline CDR1 and CDR2: SEHNR and FQNEAQ (reference sequence).

J is TRBJ2-7 and V is TRBV18; 7 bases are shared with TRBD1. The V segment lost 4 bases and the J segment 2 bases; nucleotides outside the gene matches: 2. From germline, CDR1 is KGHSH and CDR2 LQKENI. The CDR3 has 13 amino acids. Here the CDR3 reads CASSRDRPYEQYV. The CDR3 DNA sequence: TGTGCCAGCTCACGGGACAGACCCTACGAGCAGTACGTC.

V usage is TRBV7-2 and J usage is TRBJ2-7; D could derive from TRBD1 or TRBD2 (5 bases each). The CDR3 consists of 15 residues. The germline gives CDR1 SGHTA, CDR2 FQGNSA. With 6 bases removed from V and 4 bases from J, the gap between germline ends came to 19 bases. The CDR3: CASRRIPGPGYEQYF. The CDR3, as DNA: TGTGCCAGCAGGAGGATACCGGGACCTGGGTACGAGCAGTACTTC. The full variable domain, its missing parts supplied by reference TRBV7-2 and TRBJ2-7, is GAGVSQSPSNKVTEKGKDVELRCDPISGHTALYWYRQSLGQGLEFLIYFQGNSAPDKSGLPSDRFSAERTGGSVSTLTIQRTQQEDSAVYLCASRRIPGPGYEQYFGPGTRLTVT.

The chain recombines TRBV24-1 with TRBJ2-2, with D unresolved. V was trimmed by 3 bases and J by 4 bases, leaving 14 bases between them. CDR3 length: 16 amino acids. Germline V lookup: CDR1 KGHDR, CDR2 SFDVKD. CDR3 loop: CATSDPRASLTGELFF. In DNA form, the CDR3 reads TGTGCCACCAGTGATCCCCGGGCCAGCCTCACCGGGGAGCTGTTTTTT.

CDR3 DNA sequence: TGCGCCAGCAGCCTTATAACGGGAGGTGGGAAGGATTCACCCCTCCACTTT. Amino acids: CASSLITGGGKDSPLHF. The chain couples TRBV5-1 to TRBJ1-6; D is uncertain. The CDR3 consists of 17 residues. The germline V gene has CDR1 SGHRS and CDR2 YFSETQ. The V end was cut by 4 bases, the J end by 8 bases, with 22 bases between.

The chain carries TRBV6-5 and TRBJ1-1; D call uncertain. Trimming took off 0 bases at V and 0 bases at J, with 14 bases between the two ends. The CDR3 sequence is 17 residues long. Looked up from germline, CDR1 is MNHEY and CDR2 is SVGAGI. The CDR3 nucleotides read TGTGCCAGCAGTTACTCGAGTCCTGGGCAAATGAACACTGAAGCTTTCTTT. Protein product: CASSYSSPGQMNTEAFF.